This T cell receptor (beta chain) was retrieved from a study of CD8+CD57+ T cells in acquired aplastic anemia. Patients chosen for sequencing had CD8+CD57+ cells that had expanded, as shown by flow cytometry. The CDR3 contains 14 residues. The germline V gene has CDR1 SGHTA and CDR2 FQGTGA. Trimming cost V 5 bases and J 7 bases; bases outside gene matches: 6. Both TCR beta VDJ combination and CDR3 sequence profiling were carried out. Genomic DNA was the template for this profiling. TCRdb analysed the reads with MiXCR anew, one entry per CDR3 protein. The table records roughly 150,000 distinct CDR3 sequences, roughly 50% of them present only once.

The V call is TRBV7-3, the J call TRBJ1-2; 11 nucleotides match TRBD1. The sequence was obtained from a human donor with aplastic anemia. Material: sorted CD4+, CD8+, or CD8+CD57+ T cells (not recorded which) from PBMCs. This CDR3 reads CASSAGQGAVGYTF. For the CDR3, the DNA is TGTGCCAGCAGCGCAGGACAGGGGGCAGTTGGCTACACCTTC.